Listed here are 18 T cell receptor beta chains from one sample, sequenced in a study of blood T cell repertoires in COVID-19. Produced via immunoSEQ multiplex PCR; TCRdb's table is partial and in-frame only. Of under 400,000 clones listed, nearly 90% were seen once; the top ten hold around 6.3%. Sequences were obtained from peripheral blood. The receptors here all came from a man between 18 and 35 years old with active or convalescent COVID-19.

This chain joins TRBV4-2 and TRBJ2-7; possible D gene TRBD2, 6 bases. The CDR3 has 15 residues. V lost 0 bases, J lost 3 bases, and 12 bases lay in between. Germline loops: CDR1 LGHNA, CDR2 YNFKEQ. The CDR3: CASSQELGGNYEQYF. The CDR3 DNA follows: TGTGCCAGCAGCCAAGAATTGGGAGGAAACTACGAGCAGTACTTC.

CDR3 in DNA: TGTGCCGGGGGACAGCAGAGCAATCAGCCCCAGCATTTT. It translates to CAGGQQSNQPQHF. The V call is TRBV2, the J call TRBJ1-5, with TRBD1 matching 7 bases. CDR1 is SNHLY and CDR2 is FYNNEI in the germline V gene. J gave up 1 base and V 11 bases, and 5 bases lay outside the gene matches. CDR3 length: 13 residues. Full variable domain (rest looked up from reference TRBV2 and TRBJ1-5): EPEVTQTPSHQVTQMGQEVILRCVPISNHLYFYWYRQILGQKVEFLVSFYNNEISEKSEIFDDQFSVERPDGSNFTLKIRSTKLEDSAMYFCAGGQQSNQPQHFGDGTRLSIL.

The chain couples TRBV5-1 to TRBJ2-2, with a weak D call TRBD1 (5 bases). V lost 1 base and J 3 bases, leaving 13 bases between the germline ends. Germline V lookup: CDR1 SGHRS, CDR2 YFSETQ. This CDR3 has 16 amino acids. In DNA, the CDR3 is TGCGCCAGCAGCTTGTCTGGGGCAAGGGACACCGGGGAGCTGTTTTTT. It specifies CASSLSGARDTGELFF.

The rearrangement links TRBV2 to TRBJ2-5, with a weak D call TRBD1 (6 bases). V shed 4 bases and J shed 5 bases, with 17 bases lying between them. Germline V gene lookup returns CDR1 SNHLY and CDR2 FYNNEI. CDR3 length equals 15 residues. The CDR3 is CASSGIQGSRETQYF. The CDR3 DNA reads as TGTGCCAGCAGTGGGATACAGGGTTCTCGGGAGACCCAGTACTTC.

The chain links TRBV3-1 (or the pseudogene TRBV3-2) to TRBJ2-1; D remains unclear. With 3 bases removed from V and 7 bases from J, the gap between germline ends came to 7 bases. Per germline, CDR1 LGHDT and CDR2 YNNKEL (reference sequence). This CDR3 is 12 amino acids long. CDR3 region: CASSQTYNEQFF. CDR3 DNA sequence: TGTGCCAGCAGCCAGACTTATAATGAGCAGTTCTTC.

The genes are TRBV30 and TRBJ2-1; D is possibly TRBD2 (6 bases). The CDR3 totals 16 residues. Germline assignment: CDR1 GTSNPN and CDR2 SVGIG (reference sequence). The ends were cut back, 4 bases at V and 4 bases at J, with 20 bases in the middle. CDR3 nucleotides: TGTGCCTGGACCTTAGGGACTGCTAAACGTTACAATGAGCAGTTCTTC. This codes for CAWTLGTAKRYNEQFF.

The V call is TRBV28, the J call TRBJ2-5; the match to TRBD2 covers 7 bases. This CDR3 is 13 amino acids long. Per the germline V gene, CDR1 is MDHEN and CDR2 is SYDVKM. Trimming took 6 bases from V and 4 from J; bases not matched to a gene: 5. CDR3 sequence reads: CASSYGLGETQYF. The CDR3 DNA reads as TGTGCCAGCAGCTACGGACTAGGAGAGACCCAGTACTTC.

This clone occurred once. The V and J genes are TRBV7-6 and TRBJ2-2; no firm D call. The CDR3 is made up of 14 amino acids. Germline CDR1 and CDR2: SGHVS and FNYEAQ. V lost 3 bases, J lost 8 bases, and 13 bases lay in between. In DNA, the CDR3 is TGTGCCAGCAGCTTCCTGCTATCTAGGGGGGAGCTGTTTTTT. Translation: CASSFLLSRGELFF.

The rearrangement joins TRBV7-2 to TRBJ1-2, with a possible D match to TRBD1 (6 bases). Trimming removed 5 bases at V and 7 bases at J, with 11 bases between. This CDR3 has 12 residues. Germline V gene lookup returns CDR1 SGHTA and CDR2 FQGNSA. CDR3 nucleotides: TGTGCCAGCAGCCCGCGGACAGCTGGCTACACCTTC. This codes for CASSPRTAGYTF.

The rearrangement joins TRBV28 to TRBJ1-5, with TRBD1 as a possible D gene (6 bases). The V gene lost 10 bases and the J gene lost 1 base, with 14 bases spanning the gap. The CDR3 totals 14 residues. Per the germline V gene, CDR1 is MDHEN and CDR2 is SYDVKM. The CDR3 spells CAIRGGRSNQPQHF. In DNA, the CDR3 is TGTGCCATTAGGGGGGGTAGGAGCAATCAGCCCCAGCATTTT. Complete variable domain (other parts from reference TRBV28 and TRBJ1-5): DVKVTQSSRYLVKRTGEKVFLECVQDMDHENMFWYRQDPGLGLRLIYFSYDVKMKEKGDIPEGYSVSREKKERFSLILESASTNQTSMYLCAIRGGRSNQPQHFGDGTRLSIL.

This clone appeared a single time. The genes are TRBV4-2 and TRBJ2-7; the D gene is possibly TRBD2 (6 bases). Germline CDR1 LGHNA, CDR2 YNFKEQ. This CDR3 is built from 15 residues. The V gene lost 1 base and the J gene lost 3 bases, with 13 bases spanning the gap. CDR3 region: CASSQVDAGNYEQYF. The CDR3 DNA sequence: TGTGCCAGCAGCCAAGTTGATGCGGGGAACTACGAGCAGTACTTC.

Here the CDR3 reads CASSRGGGTDRYGYTF. CDR3 nucleotide sequence: TGTGCCAGCAGCCGCGGGGGAGGTACTGACCGCTATGGCTACACCTTC. The genes are TRBV6-2 or TRBV6-3 and TRBJ1-2; D is possibly TRBD1 (5 bases). The V gene lost 6 bases and the J gene lost 4 bases, with 21 bases spanning the gap. This CDR3 has 16 amino acids. Germline V gene sequence: CDR1 MNHEY, CDR2 SVGEGT.

The V gene is TRBV29-1, the J gene TRBJ2-3; possible D gene TRBD1, 5 bases. Germline V gene lookup returns CDR1 SQVTM and CDR2 ANQGSEA. With 6 bases removed from V and 4 bases from J, the gap between germline ends came to 14 bases. The CDR3 spans 13 residues. CDR3 bases: TGCAGCGTCACACAGACAGTGGCAGATACGCAGTATTTT. Translated: CSVTQTVADTQYF.

The chain links TRBV7-9 to TRBJ2-1, with 8 bases aligning to TRBD1. The CDR3 is 19 amino acids. The V gene's germline CDR1 is SEHNR and CDR2 FQNEAQ (reference sequence). V was clipped by 1 base and J by 4 bases; unmatched bases: 15. The CDR3, as DNA: TGTGCCAGCAGCTTAGTGCCAACAAGACAGGGGAATGTTTACAATGAGCAGTTCTTC. It specifies CASSLVPTRQGNVYNEQFF. Together with reference TRBV7-9 and TRBJ2-1, the CDR3 gives the full variable domain: DTGVSQNPRHKITKRGQNVTFRCDPISEHNRLYWYRQTLGQGPEFLTYFQNEAQLEKSRLLSDRFSAERPKGSFSTLEIQRTEQGDSAMYLCASSLVPTRQGNVYNEQFFGPGTRLTVL.

The chain combines TRBV2 with TRBJ2-2, with a weak D call TRBD2 (6 bases). Germline values: CDR1 SNHLY, CDR2 FYNNEI. Trimming removed 5 bases from V and 8 bases from J, with 12 bases in between. This CDR3 has 13 residues. The CDR3 region is CASSRRERGELFF. CDR3 DNA sequence: TGTGCCAGCAGTCGACGGGAGCGGGGGGAGCTGTTTTTT.

This chain joins TRBV11-2 and TRBJ2-7; 10 bases are a match to TRBD1. This CDR3 spans 13 amino acids. Trimming took 6 bases from V and 6 from J; bases not matched to a gene: 5. CDR1 is SGHAT, CDR2 FQNNGV, per germline. In DNA, the CDR3 is TGTGCCAGCAGGTTGACAGGGGGCGGCGAGCAGTACTTC. It specifies CASRLTGGGEQYF. Drawing the rest from reference TRBV11-2 and TRBJ2-7, the complete variable domain is EAGVAQSPRYKIIEKRQSVAFWCNPISGHATLYWYQQILGQGPKLLIQFQNNGVVDDSQLPKDRFSAERLKGVDSTLKIQPAKLEDSAVYLCASRLTGGGEQYFGPGTRLTVT.

The chain couples TRBV5-1 to TRBJ2-1; TRBD2 matches at 13 bases. Per the germline V gene, CDR1 is SGHRS and CDR2 is YFSETQ. V lost 2 bases, J lost 6 bases, and 5 bases stayed unmatched. The CDR3 sequence is 16 residues long. The CDR3 region is CASSLGGLAGVNEQFF. CDR3 DNA: TGCGCCAGCAGCTTAGGCGGACTAGCGGGGGTCAATGAGCAGTTCTTC.

The sample holds one count of this clone. V and J are TRBV6-5 and TRBJ2-7; the match to TRBD1 covers 8 bases. J was trimmed by 6 bases and V by 5 bases; bases with no gene match: 9. Germline loops: CDR1 MNHEY, CDR2 SVGAGI. This CDR3 comprises 14 residues. The CDR3 loop reads CASSKDRVRCEQYF. The CDR3 bases are TGTGCCAGCAGTAAGGACAGGGTCAGATGCGAGCAGTACTTC.